Below are 30 T cell receptor beta chains sequenced from a single sample in a study of CD8 T cells in Susac syndrome (dated by TCRdb to about 2019). Library prep was done by the immunoSEQ multiplex PCR assay. RNA was extracted using the RNeasy kit, and roughly 0.45 to 1 microgram was reverse transcribed with random hexamers. TCRdb reran the public reads through fastp at Q25 and MiXCR, keeping productive beta chains. Each entry is one CDR3 protein sequence, shown with its most common DNA and genes. The sample data list about 120,000 distinct CDR3 sequences, and over 90% of these were observed just once. Jointly, the top ten make up over 0.12% of the sample. The material sequenced was CD4+ T cells from PBMCs. The receptors come from a human donor in good health.

The chain combines TRBV4-3 with TRBJ1-6; no clear D. The length of the CDR3 is 16 residues. CDR1 and CDR2 (germline): LGHNA, YSLEER. The V end lost 2 bases, the J end lost 0 bases, and 8 bases lay between the germline ends. The CDR3 coding sequence is TGCGCCAGCAGCCAATCGGCCTACTCCTATAATTCACCCCTCCACTTT. It yields the protein CASSQSAYSYNSPLHF.

V is TRBV6-2 or TRBV6-3 and J is TRBJ2-7; no definite D call. Germline CDR1 and CDR2: MNHEY and SVGEGT. V lost 0 bases and J 2 bases, leaving 11 bases between the germline ends. CDR3 length: 15 amino acids. CDR3 region: CASSYSRAGPYEQYF. The CDR3 DNA reads TGTGCCAGCAGTTACTCGAGAGCAGGCCCCTACGAGCAGTACTTC.

V usage is TRBV6-6 and J usage is TRBJ2-2; D is unclear. This CDR3 is 13 amino acids long. Per germline, CDR1 MNHNY and CDR2 SVGAGI (reference sequence). V lost 0 bases to trimming and J lost 6 bases, with 5 bases between them. CDR3 loop: CASSYSVPGELFF. The CDR3 DNA sequence: TGTGCCAGCAGTTACTCAGTCCCCGGGGAGCTGTTTTTT.

The chain joins TRBV25-1 to TRBJ1-2; D is perhaps TRBD1 (5 bases). The CDR3 runs to 13 residues. From germline, CDR1 is MGHDK and CDR2 SYGVNS. The V end lost 3 bases, the J end lost 6 bases, and 11 bases lay between the germline ends. For the CDR3, the DNA is TGTGCCAGCAGTGACTGGACACACCATGGCTACACCTTC. Its protein is CASSDWTHHGYTF.

A few counts support this clonotype. The chain has TRBV7-9 and TRBJ2-7, with unresolved D. This CDR3 is 16 amino acids long. V was clipped by 2 bases and J by 0 bases, with 14 bases between them. Germline CDR1 is SEHNR and CDR2 is FQNEAQ (reference sequence). The CDR3 spells CASSLTWAESSYEQYF. The CDR3 nucleotides are TGTGCCAGCAGCTTAACTTGGGCGGAGAGCTCCTACGAGCAGTACTTC.

This rearrangement joins TRBV20-1 to TRBJ2-1, with 13 bases that match TRBD2. J gave up 6 bases and V 5 bases, and 10 bases lay outside the gene matches. Germline assignment: CDR1 DFQATT and CDR2 SNEGSKA (reference sequence). There are 16 residues in the CDR3. CDR3 in DNA: TGCAGTGCTCACGGGACTAGCGGGACCCTTCGCAATGAGCAGTTCTTC. Translation: CSAHGTSGTLRNEQFF.

This clonotype has just a few counts. This sequence joins TRBV18 and TRBJ2-7; 9 positions match TRBD2. Germline loops: CDR1 KGHSH, CDR2 LQKENI. The junction had 7 bases not matched to a gene; V was cut back by 2 bases and J by 5 bases. This CDR3 has 15 amino acids. DNA of the CDR3: TGTGCCAGCTCACCAATGAGGACTAGCGTGGACGAGCAGTACTTC. This encodes CASSPMRTSVDEQYF.

This clonotype was recorded a few times. The chain is built from TRBV29-1 and TRBJ1-1; unclear D gene. The CDR3 length is 14 residues. Germline lookup yields CDR1 SQVTM and CDR2 ANQGSEA. The V gene lost 7 bases and the J gene lost 1 base, with 16 bases spanning the gap. CDR3 in DNA: TGCAGCGCCAAGAGTCGGGAGGGGAACACTGAAGCTTTCTTT. It yields the protein CSAKSREGNTEAFF.

The rearrangement links TRBV20-1 to TRBJ2-5; D is perhaps TRBD1 or TRBD2 (6 bases each). V was clipped by 1 base and J by 5 bases, with 11 bases between them. The CDR3 consists of 13 residues. The germline CDR1 and CDR2 sequences are DFQATT and SNEGSKA (reference sequence). CDR3 amino acids: CSARAGGRETQYF. CDR3 bases: TGCAGTGCTAGAGCCGGGGGCAGGGAGACCCAGTACTTC.

The chain joins TRBV3-1 to TRBJ1-1; D is perhaps TRBD1 (6 bases). The length of the CDR3 is 18 residues. CDR1 LGHDT and CDR2 YNNKEL come from the germline V gene (reference sequence). The V and J ends lost 1 base and 4 bases respectively, with 22 bases between them. CDR3 amino acids: CASSQGMVQGARGTEAFF. The CDR3 DNA reads as TGTGCCAGCAGCCAAGGCATGGTACAGGGCGCCCGGGGCACTGAAGCTTTCTTT. Drawing the rest from reference TRBV3-1 and TRBJ1-1, the complete variable domain is DTAVSQTPKYLVTQMGNDKSIKCEQNLGHDTMYWYKQDSKKFLKIMFSYNNKELIINETVPNRFSPKSPDKAHLNLHINSLELGDSAVYFCASSQGMVQGARGTEAFFGQGTRLTVV.

CDR3 protein: CASSAGGNTEAFF. The DNA for the CDR3 is TGTGCCAGCAGTGCTGGGGGCAACACTGAAGCTTTCTTT. The V and J genes are TRBV25-1 and TRBJ1-1; the D gene is possibly TRBD1 (6 bases). Between the trimmed V and J ends, which lost 4 bases and 2 bases, there was a span of 8 bases. From germline, CDR1 is MGHDK and CDR2 SYGVNS. The CDR3 has 13 residues.

CDR3 bases: TGCGCCAGCAGCTTGGAGTCCCGGGTTCGGGACGAGCAGTACTTC. Amino acids: CASSLESRVRDEQYF. The chain is built from TRBV5-1 and TRBJ2-7; D is undetermined. Trimming stripped 0 bases from V and 5 bases from J, with 15 bases between. The CDR3 is 15 residues long. CDR1 SGHRS and CDR2 YFSETQ come from the germline V gene.

This clonotype was detected a few times. This rearrangement joins TRBV29-1 to TRBJ2-7; the match to TRBD2 covers 9 bases. The CDR3 is made up of 13 amino acids. Losses at the gene ends were 4 bases for V and 1 base for J; bases not matched to a gene: 2. CDR1 and CDR2 from the germline V gene are SQVTM and ANQGSEA. The CDR3 protein is CSVVTSGSYEQYF. For the CDR3, the DNA is TGCAGCGTTGTGACTAGCGGATCCTACGAGCAGTACTTC.

The J gene is TRBJ2-2, the V gene TRBV19; unclear D gene. CDR1 is LNHDA and CDR2 is SQIVND in the germline V gene (reference sequence). The CDR3 is 16 residues long. Trimming pared 4 bases from V and 0 bases from J, leaving 12 bases between. The CDR3 DNA sequence: TGTGCCAGTAGTACCTGGACCTTTGCGAACACCGGGGAGCTGTTTTTT. Residues: CASSTWTFANTGELFF.

This CDR3 is CASSLVFSSGTLYF. The CDR3 DNA reads as TGTGCCAGCAGCTTAGTATTCTCGTCAGGGACCCTATACTTC. The chain is built from TRBV7-2 and TRBJ2-7; possibly TRBD1 or TRBD2 for D (5 bases each). Germline values: CDR1 SGHTA, CDR2 FQGNSA. CDR3 length equals 14 residues. V lost 1 base to trimming and J lost 13 bases, with 20 bases between them.

The chain employs TRBV7-9 and TRBJ1-1; D is unresolved. This CDR3 region has 15 residues. The V end was cut by 4 bases, the J end by 0 bases, with 12 bases between. The V gene's germline CDR1 is SEHNR and CDR2 FQNEAQ (reference sequence). CDR3 loop: CASSSLGGLNTEAFF. Written as DNA, the CDR3 is TGTGCCAGCAGCTCCCTGGGCGGTTTGAACACTGAAGCTTTCTTT.

This clonotype was seen a single time. CDR3 residues: CSASEPARIQPQHF. The CDR3 bases are TGCAGTGCTAGTGAGCCCGCCCGGATCCAGCCCCAGCATTTT. The V call is TRBV20-1, the J call TRBJ1-5; no definite D call. CDR1 and CDR2 (germline): DFQATT, SNEGSKA (reference sequence). V lost 3 bases to trimming and J lost 7 bases, with 16 bases between them. CDR3 length equals 14 residues.

The CDR3 here is CATISTEAFF. The CDR3 nucleotides read TGTGCCACCATAAGCACTGAAGCTTTCTTT. J is TRBJ1-1 and V is TRBV2; D is unclear. V lost 10 bases to trimming and J lost 4 bases, with 7 bases between them. The CDR3 totals 10 residues. Per germline, CDR1 SNHLY and CDR2 FYNNEI.

The J gene is TRBJ2-7, the V gene TRBV6-5, with 10 bases matching TRBD1. The germline V gene has CDR1 MNHEY and CDR2 SVGAGI. The CDR3 sequence is 15 residues long. The J segment lost 3 bases and the V segment lost 6 bases, leaving 8 bases of the junction unmatched. CDR3 nucleotide sequence: TGTGCCAGCAGCCCCGACCGGGACAGGGGCTACGAGCAGTACTTC. Translation gives CASSPDRDRGYEQYF.

The CDR3: CSVDNAGAGAGELFF. CDR3 in DNA: TGCAGCGTTGATAACGCGGGGGCTGGGGCCGGGGAGCTGTTTTTT. The rearrangement joins TRBV29-1 to TRBJ2-2, with a tentative D call TRBD2 (7 bases). The CDR3 has 15 amino acids. V shed 3 bases and J shed 6 bases, with 17 bases lying between them. Germline CDR1 is SQVTM and CDR2 is ANQGSEA.

The CDR3 region is CASSFLDGAYEQYF. CDR3 sequence (DNA): TGTGCCAGCAGTTTCCTCGACGGAGCCTACGAGCAGTACTTC. V usage is TRBV27 and J usage is TRBJ2-7; D gene unclear. CDR3 length: 14 amino acids. Trimming removed 3 bases from V and 2 bases from J, with 11 bases in between. The germline CDR1 and CDR2 sequences are MNHEY and SMNVEV (reference sequence).

The chain joins TRBV15 to TRBJ2-1, with TRBD2 matching over 10 bases. There are 16 residues in the CDR3. With V trimmed by 1 base and J by 7 bases, 7 bases remained unmatched. CDR1 and CDR2 (germline): LNHNV, YYDKDF (reference sequence). CDR3 nucleotide sequence: TGTGCCACCAGCAGAGCTACTAGCGGGATGTCGAATGAGCAGTTCTTC. Translated, it gives CATSRATSGMSNEQFF.

The chain has TRBV11-2 and TRBJ2-1, with 10 bases fitting TRBD2. The CDR3 length is 16 residues. J was trimmed by 8 bases and V by 4 bases; bases with no gene match: 11. Germline V lookup: CDR1 SGHAT, CDR2 FQNNGV. The CDR3 coding sequence is TGTGCCAGCAGCTCCATTAGCGGGAGGACTAGGGATGAGCAGTTCTTC. Translating gives CASSSISGRTRDEQFF. Using reference TRBV11-2 and TRBJ2-1 for the parts outside the CDR3, the full variable domain is EAGVAQSPRYKIIEKRQSVAFWCNPISGHATLYWYQQILGQGPKLLIQFQNNGVVDDSQLPKDRFSAERLKGVDSTLKIQPAKLEDSAVYLCASSSISGRTRDEQFFGPGTRLTVL.

This clonotype appeared a few times. This chain uses TRBV6-2 or TRBV6-3 with TRBJ2-7; possibly TRBD1 for D (6 bases). The CDR3 is 16 amino acids. Per the germline V gene, CDR1 is MNHEY and CDR2 is SVGEGT. V lost 2 bases to trimming and J lost 6 bases, with 20 bases between them. In DNA, the CDR3 is TGTGCCAGCAGTTACCCTCTGGACAGATCCCAGCGCGAGCAGTACTTC. Protein sequence: CASSYPLDRSQREQYF.

The J gene is TRBJ1-2, the V gene TRBV5-4; D ambiguous. V was clipped by 0 bases and J by 10 bases, with 13 bases between them. The germline V gene encodes CDR1 SGHNT and CDR2 YYREEE (reference sequence). This CDR3 region has 13 residues. The CDR3 protein is CASSLADLIAYTF. The DNA of the CDR3 is TGTGCCAGCAGCTTGGCGGACTTAATCGCCTACACCTTC.

The chain carries TRBV7-9 and TRBJ2-1; possibly TRBD1 for D (6 bases). The V and J ends lost 5 bases and 14 bases respectively, with 16 bases between them. Germline loops: CDR1 SEHNR, CDR2 FQNEAQ (reference sequence). The CDR3 has 12 amino acids. CDR3 sequence reads: CASSGGFRGEFF. In DNA form, the CDR3 reads TGTGCCAGCAGCGGGGGCTTCCGAGGCGAGTTCTTC.

V and J are TRBV13 and TRBJ2-7, with D possibly TRBD2 on 5 matching bases. CDR1 PRHDT and CDR2 FYEKMQ come from the germline V gene (reference sequence). The CDR3 is made up of 14 amino acids. The V end was cut by 0 bases, the J end by 3 bases, with 9 bases between. The CDR3 coding sequence is TGTGCCAGCAGCTTAGGGACTACTCTCTACGAGCAGTACTTC. Translating gives CASSLGTTLYEQYF.

This chain joins TRBV4-3 and TRBJ2-1; 9 bases are shared with TRBD1. This CDR3 spans 16 amino acids. V lost 4 bases, J lost 8 bases, and 12 bases stayed unmatched. Germline CDR1 LGHNA, CDR2 YSLEER. This CDR3 is CASSPNVGQGPDEQFF. The CDR3 DNA sequence: TGCGCCAGCAGCCCCAACGTTGGACAGGGGCCCGATGAGCAGTTCTTC.

The rearrangement uses TRBV14 and TRBJ2-7; perhaps TRBD2 as D (6 bases). Trimming removed 3 bases from V and 6 bases from J, with 12 bases in between. This CDR3 has 13 amino acids. Looked up from germline, CDR1 is SGHDN and CDR2 is FVKESK. The CDR3 DNA sequence: TGTGCCAGCAGCCATCCCGGGCGGGGCGAGCAGTACTTC. Encoded protein: CASSHPGRGEQYF.

This clonotype appeared once. The gene calls are TRBV29-1 and TRBJ1-1; D gene unclear. This CDR3 has 11 amino acids. V lost 7 bases, J lost 0 bases, and 6 bases lay in between. The germline CDR1 and CDR2 sequences are SQVTM and ANQGSEA. CDR3 region: CSAGVNTEAFF. CDR3 DNA sequence: TGCAGCGCTGGGGTGAACACTGAAGCTTTCTTT.